This T cell receptor (beta chain) was profiled in a study of Graves' ophthalmopathy and Graves' hyperthyroidism. Study-level information: Peripheral blood was obtained at first diagnosis, ahead of any treatment. General observations from the study: Among expanded thyroid clonotypes above 0.001 frequency, most also occurred in blood.

Trimming removed 3 bases from V and 2 bases from J; junction bases left unmatched: 2. The CDR3 totals 14 residues. Germline loops: CDR1 LGHNA, CDR2 YNFKEQ. PBMCs had their origin in fresh peripheral blood (approximately 10 ml). In regard to this clonotype: Its antigen remains unknown.

Amplification of TCR beta CDR3 regions used RNA transcripts. HTBI primers primed a first-round RT-PCR, and a second-round multiplex PCR followed. TCRdb reprocessed the multiplex PCR reads with MiXCR, giving one entry per CDR3 protein. The table shows some 250,000 distinct CDR3 sequences, with around 42% occurring only once. Sequencing was performed on peripheral blood. This TCR was sampled from an adult man with Graves' ophthalmopathy. The chain uses TRBV4-2 and TRBJ1-2; 8 bases are a match to TRBD1. The CDR3 sequence: CASSQAGGNYGYTF. In DNA, the CDR3 is TGTGCCAGCAGCCAGGCAGGGGGCAACTATGGCTACACCTTC.